This T cell receptor beta chain appears in the sequencing data of a study of human T cells and chemical hapten exposure (TCRdb year 2021). Context from the whole study: For sensitization, 2% DPC in acetone was applied to an approximately 2 cm by approximately 2 cm area of upper inner arm skin. Weekly therapeutic DPC doses were additionally applied to the scalp of patients throughout the roughly 25-week study period. Patch testing was performed on the upper back with Finn chambers containing 0.01% DPC, and the patch tests were scored after 6 days according to International Contact Dermatitis Research Group standards. The mostly female patient cohort included alopecia areata with under or over 50% scalp involvement, alopecia totalis and alopecia universalis. Libraries were combined into a pool for sequencing, and differences in TCR yield between samples came mainly from small differences in library volumes within the pool. Blood was sampled from patients pre-sensitization (week 0) and at 2, 6 and about 24 weeks after DPC sensitization. Blood for TCR sequencing was provided by twenty-nine alopecia patients at one to four time points (pre-sensitization, 2, 6 and 24 weeks). The study tracked peripheral blood TCR repertoire changes in vivo during primary and secondary sensitization to the hapten diphenylcyclopropenone (DPC) in alopecia patients. Findings and caveats that apply to the study as a whole: The number of PT1 expanded TCRs positively correlated with patch test score, significant at thresholds 8, 16 and 32 but not 4. After repeated subsampling, changes were observed in the strength of the expansion versus patch-test correlation and in the threshold at which the correlation became significant. Because every patient had alopecia, a presumed autoimmune disease, the patients' immune response might differ from that of healthy individuals. Significantly more large CDR3 similarity clusters were formed by expanded TCRs than by pre-sensitization or healthy control sets, consistent with antigen-driven responses. DPC sensitization did not change how many TCRs were above 1 in 1000 frequency, and no evidence was found of alterations in global repertoire structure.

The library was obtained by RACE. Instrument used: NextSeq 500. Library preparation attached unique molecular identifiers to individual cDNA molecules for quantitative, reproducible TCR counting. For every blood RNA sample, sequencing covered both the TCR alpha and TCR beta chains. For the original study's pipeline: The median number of TCRs per sample was some 100,000, ranging from about 20,000 to 750,000. V, J and CDR3 annotation of the TCR reads was carried out using the Decombinator software suite. To make PS versus PT1 abundance plots, every sample was subsampled to the same number of TCRs (28,000). TCRs were defined as expanded if absent before sensitization and observed at least eight times at the 2-week time point. The public reads were reprocessed in TCRdb via fastp at Q25 and MiXCR, keeping in-frame beta chains. Each CDR3 protein appears once, grouped with its most common genes and DNA. What appears here as the V and J calls and clone size reflects TCRdb's work, not the paper's. The sample includes tens of thousands of distinct CDR3 sequences, with about 10% observed a single time. Approximately 2.5% of the sample lies in the top ten.

V has 11 bases trimmed and J has 4 bases trimmed; junction bases matching no gene number 10. The CDR3 measures 13 amino acids from cysteine to phenylalanine. Only CDR3 DNA is held: 39 bases, read in frame from base 1. CDR1 MNHNS and CDR2 SASEGT were looked up in the germline V gene. In the paper's terms, the time point label means: patch test 2, 6 weeks after DPC sensitization. According to the study, the label for this sample's treatment or condition signals: therapeutic diphenylcyclopropenone sensitization with weekly scalp DPC. At every patch-test visit, the blood draw took place before the patch test was put on. Eligible patients were aged 18 to 70, diagnosed with alopecia, deemed suitable for DPC therapy, and excluded if pregnant. Total RNA was isolated from unfractionated whole blood collected in Tempus Blood RNA tubes. This clonotype was observed many times. This clone's antigen is unknown. Per-nucleotide qualities are absent, and no much larger clonotype sits a single base away.

The rearranged segments are TRBV6-1 and TRBJ2-7; 8 nucleotides in the junction match TRBD2. The clonotype comes from a woman aged 25 to 39 with alopecia areata. Some clones in this sample may be carry-over from other donors' samples. The sequences come from whole blood, collected in connection with sensitization to the hapten diphenylcyclopropenone (DPC). The DNA reads as follows: TGTGCCTCAACGGGACTAGTAGGGTACGAGCAGTACTTC. Its coded protein is CASTGLVGYEQYF.